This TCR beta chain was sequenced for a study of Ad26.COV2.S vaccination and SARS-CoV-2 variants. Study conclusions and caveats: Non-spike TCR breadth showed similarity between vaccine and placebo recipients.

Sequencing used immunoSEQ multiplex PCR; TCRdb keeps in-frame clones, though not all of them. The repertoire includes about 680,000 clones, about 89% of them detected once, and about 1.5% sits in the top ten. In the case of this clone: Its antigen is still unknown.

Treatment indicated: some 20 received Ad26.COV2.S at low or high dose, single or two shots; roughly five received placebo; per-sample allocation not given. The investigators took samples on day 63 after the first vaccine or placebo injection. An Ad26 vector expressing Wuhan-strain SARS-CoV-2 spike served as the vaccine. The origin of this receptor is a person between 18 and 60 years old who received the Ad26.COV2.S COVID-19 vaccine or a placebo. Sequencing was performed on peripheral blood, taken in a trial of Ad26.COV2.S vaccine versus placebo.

CDR3 in amino acids: CASSFRGQPSYEQYF. The CDR3 DNA reads as TGTGCCAGCAGCTTTCGCGGACAGCCCTCCTACGAGCAGTACTTC. The chain is built from TRBV11-2 and TRBJ2-7, with D possibly TRBD1 on 6 matching bases. The CDR3 loop spans 15 amino acids. The V gene's germline CDR1 is SGHAT and CDR2 FQNNGV. V was trimmed by 3 bases and J by 0 bases, leaving 12 bases between them.